Listed here are 22 T cell receptor beta chains from one sample, sequenced in a study of T cell responses to AZD1222 COVID-19 vaccine (dated by TCRdb to the early 2020s). Library preparation employed the immunoSEQ multiplex PCR assay. In TCRdb, the immuneACCESS table is reduced to in-frame sequences with V and J assigned. These tables do not hold every clone; where another copy was compared, an unresolved V gene accounts for under half, and the others remain unexplained. Present in this sample are about 130,000 clones, around nine tenths of which were seen just once. Around 7% of the sample rests with the top ten. The time point tag for this specimen amounts to: baseline before first vaccination. The sample consisted of peripheral blood, taken on day 0 of AZD1222 vaccination. The receptors shown here come from an adult in good health.

The chain employs TRBV4-3 and TRBJ2-1, with D tentatively TRBD1 (5 bases). V dropped 0 bases and J dropped 2 bases, with 8 bases sitting between them. The CDR3 has 15 amino acids. CDR1 LGHNA and CDR2 YSLEER come from the germline V gene. The CDR3 nucleotides are TGCGCCAGCAGCCAAGAGGACACCACCTACAATGAGCAGTTCTTC. Amino acids: CASSQEDTTYNEQFF.

This chain uses TRBV30 with TRBJ1-1; no clear D. Trimming pared 0 bases from V and 10 bases from J, leaving 9 bases between. The CDR3 is 11 residues long. CDR1 is GTSNPN and CDR2 is SVGIG in the germline V gene (reference sequence). Here the CDR3 reads CAWSVGGGAFF. The DNA for the CDR3 is TGTGCCTGGAGTGTAGGTGGCGGAGCTTTCTTT.

The chain couples TRBV7-9 to TRBJ1-3; no reliable D call. V was shortened by 5 bases and J by 0 bases, with 8 bases between the two germline ends. Germline V gene sequence: CDR1 SEHNR, CDR2 FQNEAQ (reference sequence). This CDR3 has 14 residues. DNA of the CDR3: TGTGCCAGCAGCGGACTGGACTCTGGAAACACCATATATTTT. It encodes CASSGLDSGNTIYF.

The rearrangement uses TRBV4-3 and TRBJ1-1, with TRBD1 identical over 11 bases. This CDR3 is built from 17 residues. Germline V CDR1 and CDR2: LGHNA, YSLEER. V trimming: 1 base; J trimming: 7 bases; junction bases outside the gene matches: 11. In nucleotides, the CDR3 is TGCGCCAGCAGCCAAGGGACAGGGGGCTTTGGCATGATTGAAGCTTTCTTT. Protein product: CASSQGTGGFGMIEAFF.

This chain uses TRBV7-2 with TRBJ1-2, with D possibly matching TRBD1 (6 bases). Germline V gives CDR1 SGHTA, CDR2 FQGNSA. V was shortened by 6 bases and J by 2 bases, with 10 bases between the two germline ends. This CDR3 has 13 residues. This chain's CDR3 is CASSPDRNYGYTF. CDR3 DNA sequence: TGTGCCAGCAGTCCTGACAGGAACTATGGCTACACCTTC.

The chain is built from TRBV9 and TRBJ2-2; D ambiguous. The V end was cut by 0 bases, the J end by 10 bases, with 10 bases between. The germline V gene encodes CDR1 SGDLS and CDR2 YYNGEE. CDR3 length equals 13 residues. The CDR3 loop is CASSVEGEAELFF. In nucleotides, the CDR3 is TGTGCCAGCAGCGTAGAGGGCGAGGCGGAGCTGTTTTTT.

The rearrangement uses TRBV7-8 and TRBJ1-5; 9 nucleotides match TRBD1. The CDR3 has 16 amino acids. The V segment lost 5 bases and the J segment 4 bases; nucleotides outside the gene matches: 9. The germline gives CDR1 SGHVS, CDR2 FQNEAQ. The CDR3 is CASSDGTGWENQPQHF. CDR3 nucleotides: TGTGCCAGCAGCGACGGGACAGGGTGGGAAAATCAGCCCCAGCATTTT.

This chain uses TRBV27 with TRBJ2-7; 8 bases match TRBD1. Germline assignment: CDR1 MNHEY and CDR2 SMNVEV (reference sequence). The V gene end was trimmed by 6 bases and the J gene end by 0 bases; junction bases not matched to a gene: 4. CDR3 size: 14 residues. The CDR3 sequence is CASSWDRSSYEQYF. DNA for the CDR3: TGTGCCAGCAGCTGGGACAGGAGCTCCTACGAGCAGTACTTC.

The chain links TRBV7-9 to TRBJ2-3; 8 nucleotides agree with TRBD2. Trimming took 1 base from V and 6 from J; bases not matched to a gene: 9. The germline gives CDR1 SEHNR, CDR2 FQNEAQ (reference sequence). This CDR3 spans 16 amino acids. The CDR3 DNA follows: TGTGCCAGCAGCTTAGGAGAGGGACTAGACTCCGATACGCAGTATTTT. This gives the protein CASSLGEGLDSDTQYF.

V and J are TRBV18 and TRBJ1-3; a weak D match, TRBD1 (6 bases). CDR1 and CDR2 from the germline V gene are KGHSH and LQKENI. The CDR3 runs 17 residues. Trimming pared 4 bases from V and 0 bases from J, leaving 16 bases between. The CDR3: CASSLEVGGLSGNTIYF. DNA for the CDR3: TGTGCCAGCTCACTGGAGGTCGGGGGCCTCTCTGGAAACACCATATATTTT.

The chain is built from TRBV27 and TRBJ1-2; D is unclear. Germline V lookup: CDR1 MNHEY, CDR2 SMNVEV (reference sequence). The CDR3 contains 16 residues. V lost 6 bases to trimming and J lost 0 bases, with 17 bases between them. The CDR3 DNA is TGTGCCAGCAGATCCGGCAGGATGGGTACTAACTATGGCTACACCTTC. This gives the protein CASRSGRMGTNYGYTF.

This clone has more than one count but fewer than ten. The chain uses TRBV6-5 and TRBJ2-2, with 8 bases fitting TRBD2. The germline V gene has CDR1 MNHEY and CDR2 SVGAGI. This CDR3 is built from 14 residues. Losses at the gene ends were 5 bases for V and 1 base for J; bases not matched to a gene: 0. CDR3 residues: CASSSGGNTGELFF. In DNA form, the CDR3 reads TGTGCCAGCAGTAGCGGGGGGAACACCGGGGAGCTGTTTTTT.

This chain connects TRBV9 to TRBJ2-2, with 10 bases aligning to TRBD2. The CDR3 sequence is 16 residues long. The germline V gene encodes CDR1 SGDLS and CDR2 YYNGEE. The V segment lost 3 bases and the J segment 3 bases; nucleotides outside the gene matches: 5. The CDR3 protein is CASSEIAGGYTGELFF. As DNA, the CDR3 is TGTGCCAGCAGCGAAATAGCGGGGGGATACACCGGGGAGCTGTTTTTT.

The chain links TRBV7-2 to TRBJ1-1; no firm D call. The CDR3 length is 14 residues. CDR1 and CDR2 from the germline V gene are SGHTA and FQGNSA. Trimming left V 0 bases short and J 6 bases short, with 11 bases between. The CDR3 nucleotides are TGTGCCAGCAGCTTAGCGAAGGGTTTCGCTGAAGCTTTCTTT. Encoded protein: CASSLAKGFAEAFF.

The chain recombines TRBV19 with TRBJ2-5, with D tentatively TRBD1 (6 bases). The V end lost 6 bases, the J end lost 5 bases, and 13 bases lay between the germline ends. This CDR3 has 13 amino acids. Germline CDR1 and CDR2: LNHDA and SQIVND (reference sequence). The CDR3 DNA is TGTGCCAGTAGCACCCAGGGGCGGGAGACCCAGTACTTC. As protein: CASSTQGRETQYF.

A word on this clone: This sample includes further DNA sequences coding for the same CDR3. The rearrangement joins TRBV5-4 to TRBJ1-2; possible D gene TRBD1, 6 bases. This CDR3 has 13 residues. Germline V gives CDR1 SGHNT, CDR2 YYREEE (reference sequence). V lost 0 bases, J lost 6 bases, and 9 bases lay in between. The CDR3 here is CASSLGGPHGYTF. Written as DNA, the CDR3 is TGTGCCAGCAGCTTGGGGGGGCCCCATGGCTACACCTTC.

This chain joins TRBV5-6 and TRBJ1-1; D gene ambiguous. The germline V gene encodes CDR1 SGHDT and CDR2 YYEEEE. The CDR3 sequence is 14 residues long. Trimming stripped 5 bases from V and 0 bases from J, with 11 bases between. The CDR3 protein is CASSPTLVNTEAFF. The CDR3 DNA reads as TGTGCCAGCAGTCCGACCCTGGTGAACACTGAAGCTTTCTTT.

The chain links TRBV6-5 to TRBJ2-3; 9 bases are a match to TRBD1. The CDR3 loop spans 16 amino acids. V shed 4 bases, J shed 2 bases, and the junction held 7 bases outside the gene matches. The germline V gene has CDR1 MNHEY and CDR2 SVGAGI. The CDR3 region is CASSSSGTGSTDTQYF. The CDR3 nucleotides read TGTGCCAGCAGTTCCTCCGGGACAGGGTCCACAGATACGCAGTATTTT.

The chain employs TRBV20-1 and TRBJ2-5, with 9 positions matching TRBD1. With 3 bases clipped from V and 4 bases from J, the junction kept 9 bases outside the gene matches. This CDR3 has 15 amino acids. Germline-derived CDR1 and CDR2 are DFQATT and SNEGSKA (reference sequence). CDR3 loop: CSASPGQGGGETQYF. Here the CDR3 DNA reads TGCAGTGCTAGTCCGGGACAGGGAGGAGGAGAGACCCAGTACTTC.

The chain couples TRBV7-6 to TRBJ2-5; 8 bases line up with TRBD1. The V segment lost 1 base and the J segment 5 bases; nucleotides outside the gene matches: 9. Germline V lookup: CDR1 SGHVS, CDR2 FNYEAQ. This CDR3 region has 16 residues. This CDR3 is CASSLGSQGARETQYF. Here the CDR3 DNA reads TGTGCCAGCAGCTTAGGCTCCCAGGGGGCGCGGGAGACCCAGTACTTC.

The chain carries TRBV29-1 and TRBJ2-1; D is tentatively TRBD1 or TRBD2 (5 bases each). The V and J ends lost 6 bases and 5 bases respectively, with 11 bases between them. CDR3 length: 12 amino acids. CDR1 is SQVTM, CDR2 ANQGSEA, per germline. CDR3: CSVGTGNNEQFF. CDR3 bases: TGCAGCGTCGGGACGGGTAACAATGAGCAGTTCTTC.

The chain carries TRBV4-3 and TRBJ1-3; a weak D match, TRBD1 (5 bases). With 4 bases removed from V and 2 bases from J, the gap between germline ends came to 12 bases. Germline V gene lookup returns CDR1 LGHNA and CDR2 YSLEER. CDR3 length: 15 amino acids. The CDR3 coding sequence is TGCGCCAGCAGCCGTGTACTGGGGGCTGGAAACACCATATATTTT. Translated: CASSRVLGAGNTIYF.